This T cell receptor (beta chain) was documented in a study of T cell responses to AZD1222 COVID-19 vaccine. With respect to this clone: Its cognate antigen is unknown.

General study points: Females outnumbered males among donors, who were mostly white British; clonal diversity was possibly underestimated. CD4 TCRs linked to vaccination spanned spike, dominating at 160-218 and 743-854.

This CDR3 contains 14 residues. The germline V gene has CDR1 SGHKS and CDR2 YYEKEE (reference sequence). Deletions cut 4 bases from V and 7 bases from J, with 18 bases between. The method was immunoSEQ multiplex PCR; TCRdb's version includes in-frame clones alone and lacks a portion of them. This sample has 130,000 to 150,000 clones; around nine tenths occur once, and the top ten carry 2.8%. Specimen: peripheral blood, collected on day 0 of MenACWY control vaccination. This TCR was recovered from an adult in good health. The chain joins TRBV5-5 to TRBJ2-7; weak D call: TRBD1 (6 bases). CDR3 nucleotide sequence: TGTGCCAGCAGCCCTGGGACACTTTCGGCGGAGCAGTACTTC. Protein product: CASSPGTLSAEQYF. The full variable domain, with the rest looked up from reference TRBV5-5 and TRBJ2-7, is DAGVTQSPTHLIKTRGQQVTLRCSPISGHKSVSWYQQVLGQGPQFIFQYYEKEERGRGNFPDRFSARQFPNYSSELNVNALLLGDSALYLCASSPGTLSAEQYFGPGTRLTVT.